This T cell receptor beta chain was found in a study of vaccination effects on CD4 cells after COVID-19. Profiled with immunoSEQ multiplex PCR; TCRdb holds only in-frame clones, not every one. Of 55,000 to 75,000 clones listed, approximately 70% are singletons. On this clone: Its antigen is not identified.

Before sequencing took place, the ViraFEST assay used viral peptide pools to expand antigen-specific CD4+ T cells. A roughly 11-day culture period preceded the isolation of CD4+ T cells. Vaccine recipients, nucleocapsid antibody negative, had no prior SARS-CoV-2 infection. Peptides at roughly 9.2 ug/ml and IL-2 at 10 IU/ml were added to a few million PBMC per well. The receptor was derived from a human donor who received a COVID-19 vaccine. This material consisted of CD4+ T cells from PBMCs cultured with HCoV-OC43 spike peptides, taken before COVID-19 vaccination. Documented subset: HCoV-OC43 spike overlapping peptide pool stimulation.

The CDR3 DNA is TGTGCCAGCTCCCTTGCGGGGGGGGACGGGGGGACGCCCCAGCATTTT. It translates to CASSLAGGDGGTPQHF. This rearrangement joins TRBV11-2 to TRBJ1-5; a possible D gene is TRBD1 (5 bases). Germline values: CDR1 SGHAT, CDR2 FQNNGV. CDR3 size: 16 residues. V lost 8 bases to trimming and J lost 9 bases, with 26 bases between them.